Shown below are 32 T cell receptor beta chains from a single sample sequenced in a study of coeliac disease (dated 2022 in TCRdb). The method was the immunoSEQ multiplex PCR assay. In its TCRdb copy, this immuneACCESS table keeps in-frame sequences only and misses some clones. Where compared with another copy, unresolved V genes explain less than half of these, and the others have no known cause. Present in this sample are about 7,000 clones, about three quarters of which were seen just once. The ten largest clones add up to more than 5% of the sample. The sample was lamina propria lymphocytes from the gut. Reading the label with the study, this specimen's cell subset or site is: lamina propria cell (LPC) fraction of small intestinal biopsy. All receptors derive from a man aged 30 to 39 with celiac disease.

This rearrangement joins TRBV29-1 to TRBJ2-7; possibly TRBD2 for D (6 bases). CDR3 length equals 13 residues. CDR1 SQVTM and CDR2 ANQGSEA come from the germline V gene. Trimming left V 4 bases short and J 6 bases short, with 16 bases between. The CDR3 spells CSVARTNSAEQYF. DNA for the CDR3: TGCAGCGTTGCTAGGACTAACTCCGCCGAGCAGTACTTC.

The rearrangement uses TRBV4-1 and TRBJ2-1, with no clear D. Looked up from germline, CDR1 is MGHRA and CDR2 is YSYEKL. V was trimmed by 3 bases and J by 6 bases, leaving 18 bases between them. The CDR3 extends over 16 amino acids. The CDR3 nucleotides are TGCGCCAGCAGCCACGGAGTATTCTCAGACCGCAATGAGCAGTTCTTC. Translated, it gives CASSHGVFSDRNEQFF.

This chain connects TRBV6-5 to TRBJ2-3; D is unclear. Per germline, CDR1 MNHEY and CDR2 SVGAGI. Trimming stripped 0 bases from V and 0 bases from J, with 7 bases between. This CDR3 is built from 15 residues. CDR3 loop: CASSYSRWSTDTQYF. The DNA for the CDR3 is TGTGCCAGCAGTTACTCGAGGTGGAGCACAGATACGCAGTATTTT.

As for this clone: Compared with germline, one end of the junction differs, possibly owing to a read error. CDR3 residues: CTTSRGDRAKLFF. The CDR3 coding sequence is TGTACCACCAGCAGAGGGGACAGGGCAAAACTGTTTTTT. The J gene is TRBJ1-4, the V gene TRBV15, with 9 bases matching TRBD1. Germline CDR1 LNHNV, CDR2 YYDKDF (reference sequence). The CDR3 length is 13 residues.

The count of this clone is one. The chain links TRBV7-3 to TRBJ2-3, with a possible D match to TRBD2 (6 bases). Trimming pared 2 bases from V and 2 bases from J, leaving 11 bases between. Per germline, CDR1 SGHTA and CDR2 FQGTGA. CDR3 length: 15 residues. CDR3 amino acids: CASSLYAGFTDTQYF. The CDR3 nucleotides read TGTGCCAGCAGCTTATATGCGGGGTTCACAGATACGCAGTATTTT.

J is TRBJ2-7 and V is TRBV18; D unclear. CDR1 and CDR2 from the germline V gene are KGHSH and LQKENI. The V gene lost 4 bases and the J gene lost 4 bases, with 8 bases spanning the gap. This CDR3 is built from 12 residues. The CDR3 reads CASSQEQYEQYF. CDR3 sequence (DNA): TGTGCCAGCTCACAAGAACAGTACGAGCAGTACTTC.

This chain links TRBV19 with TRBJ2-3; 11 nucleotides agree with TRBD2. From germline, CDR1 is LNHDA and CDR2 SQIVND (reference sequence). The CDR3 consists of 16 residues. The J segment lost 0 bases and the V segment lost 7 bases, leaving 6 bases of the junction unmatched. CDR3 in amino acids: CASTGTSGVSTDTQYF. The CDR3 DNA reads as TGTGCCAGTACCGGGACTAGCGGAGTTAGCACAGATACGCAGTATTTT.

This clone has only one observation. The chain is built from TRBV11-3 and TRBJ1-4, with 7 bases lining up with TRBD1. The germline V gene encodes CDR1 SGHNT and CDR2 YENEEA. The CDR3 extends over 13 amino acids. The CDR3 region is CVRTCDREKKLFF. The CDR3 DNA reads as TGTGTCAGGACCTGTGACAGGGAGAAAAAACTGTTTTTT.

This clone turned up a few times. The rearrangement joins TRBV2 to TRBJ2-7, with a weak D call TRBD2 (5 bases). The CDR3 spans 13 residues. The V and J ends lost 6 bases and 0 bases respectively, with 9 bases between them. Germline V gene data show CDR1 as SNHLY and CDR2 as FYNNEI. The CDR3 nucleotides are TGTGCCAGCAGGAGGGCTTTCTCCTACGAGCAGTACTTC. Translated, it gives CASRRAFSYEQYF. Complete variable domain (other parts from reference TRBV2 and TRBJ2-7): EPEVTQTPSHQVTQMGQEVILRCVPISNHLYFYWYRQILGQKVEFLVSFYNNEISEKSEIFDDQFSVERPDGSNFTLKIRSTKLEDSAMYFCASRRAFSYEQYFGPGTRLTVT.

As DNA, the CDR3 is TGTGCCAGCACATGGGACCCACAGGGATACGAGCAGTACTTC. Translating gives CASTWDPQGYEQYF. The J gene is TRBJ2-7, the V gene TRBV10-3, with D tentatively TRBD1 (6 bases). Trimming cost V 10 bases and J 4 bases, with 20 bases left between them. CDR1 is ENHRY, CDR2 SYGVKD, per germline. The CDR3 extends over 14 amino acids.

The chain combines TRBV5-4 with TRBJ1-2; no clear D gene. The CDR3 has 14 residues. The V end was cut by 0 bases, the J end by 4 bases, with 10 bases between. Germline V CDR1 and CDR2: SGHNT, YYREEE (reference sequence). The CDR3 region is CASSLEHGGYGYTF. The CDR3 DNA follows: TGTGCCAGCAGCTTGGAGCACGGCGGCTATGGCTACACCTTC.

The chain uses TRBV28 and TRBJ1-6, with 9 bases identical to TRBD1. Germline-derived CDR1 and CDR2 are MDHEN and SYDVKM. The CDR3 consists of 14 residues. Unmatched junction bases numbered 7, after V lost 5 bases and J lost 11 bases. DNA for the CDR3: TGTGCCAGCAGTACCGGGACAGGGACTCCACCCCTCCACTTT. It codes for CASSTGTGTPPLHF.

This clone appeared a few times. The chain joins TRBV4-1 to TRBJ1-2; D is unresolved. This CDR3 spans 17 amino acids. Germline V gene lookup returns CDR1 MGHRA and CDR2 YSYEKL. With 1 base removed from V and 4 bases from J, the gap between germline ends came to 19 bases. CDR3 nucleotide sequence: TGCGCCAGCAGCCAAGGCCCTGTAGTAGCACTCTCCTATGGCTACACCTTC. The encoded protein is CASSQGPVVALSYGYTF.

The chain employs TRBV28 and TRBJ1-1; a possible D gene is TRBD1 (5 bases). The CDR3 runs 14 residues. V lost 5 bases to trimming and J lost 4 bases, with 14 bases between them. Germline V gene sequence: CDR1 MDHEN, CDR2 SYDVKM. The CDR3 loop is CASSPPPGGTEAFF. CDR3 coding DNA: TGTGCCAGCAGTCCTCCTCCCGGGGGCACTGAAGCTTTCTTT.

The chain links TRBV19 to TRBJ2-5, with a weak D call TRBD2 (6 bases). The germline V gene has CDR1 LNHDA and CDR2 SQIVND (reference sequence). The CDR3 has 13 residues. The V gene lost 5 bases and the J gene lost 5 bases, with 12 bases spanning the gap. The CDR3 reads CASSPTSLETQYF. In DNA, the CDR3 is TGTGCCAGTAGTCCGACTAGTCTGGAGACCCAGTACTTC.

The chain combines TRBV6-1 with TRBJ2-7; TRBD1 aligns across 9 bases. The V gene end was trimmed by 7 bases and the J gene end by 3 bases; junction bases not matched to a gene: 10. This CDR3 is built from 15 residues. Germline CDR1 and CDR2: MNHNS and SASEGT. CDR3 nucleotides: TGTGCCAGCAAGGTCACAGGGGGCATAGGCTACGAGCAGTACTTC. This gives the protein CASKVTGGIGYEQYF.

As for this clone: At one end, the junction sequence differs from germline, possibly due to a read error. CDR3 sequence reads: CASSQLEAGNTKAFF. DNA for the CDR3: TGCGCCAGCAGCCAACTCGAGGCAGGGAACACTAAAGCTTTCTTT. The V call is TRBV4-1, the J call TRBJ1-1; D is perhaps TRBD1 (5 bases). The germline V gene has CDR1 MGHRA and CDR2 YSYEKL. The CDR3 has 15 residues.

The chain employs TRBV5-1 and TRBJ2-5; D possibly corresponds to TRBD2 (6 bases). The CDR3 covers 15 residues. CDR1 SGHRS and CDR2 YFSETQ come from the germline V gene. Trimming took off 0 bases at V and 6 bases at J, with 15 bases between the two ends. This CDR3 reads CASSLVGGYVKTQYF. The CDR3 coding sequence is TGCGCCAGCAGCTTGGTTGGGGGGTACGTTAAGACCCAGTACTTC.

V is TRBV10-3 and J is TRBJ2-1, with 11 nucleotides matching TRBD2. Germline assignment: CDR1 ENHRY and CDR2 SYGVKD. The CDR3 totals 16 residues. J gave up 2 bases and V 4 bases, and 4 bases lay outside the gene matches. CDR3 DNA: TGTGCCATCAGTGGAACTAGCGGGGGCGCCTACAATGAGCAGTTCTTC. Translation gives CAISGTSGGAYNEQFF.

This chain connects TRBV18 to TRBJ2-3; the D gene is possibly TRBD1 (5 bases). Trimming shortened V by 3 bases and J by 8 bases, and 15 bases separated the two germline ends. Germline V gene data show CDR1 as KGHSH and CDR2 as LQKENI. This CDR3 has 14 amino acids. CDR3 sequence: CASSPTDLGSTQYF. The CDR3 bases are TGTGCCAGCTCACCGACAGACTTAGGCAGTACGCAGTATTTT. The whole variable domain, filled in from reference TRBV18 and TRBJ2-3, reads NAGVMQNPRHLVRRRGQEARLRCSPMKGHSHVYWYRQLPEEGLKFMVYLQKENIIDESGMPKERFSAEFPKEGPSILRIQQVVRGDSAAYFCASSPTDLGSTQYFGPGTRLTVL.

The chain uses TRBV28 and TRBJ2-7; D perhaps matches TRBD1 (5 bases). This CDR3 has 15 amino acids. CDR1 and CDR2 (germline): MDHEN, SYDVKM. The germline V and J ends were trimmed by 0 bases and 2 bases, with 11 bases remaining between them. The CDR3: CASSLWQGEPYEQYF. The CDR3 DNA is TGTGCCAGCAGTTTATGGCAGGGCGAACCCTACGAGCAGTACTTC.

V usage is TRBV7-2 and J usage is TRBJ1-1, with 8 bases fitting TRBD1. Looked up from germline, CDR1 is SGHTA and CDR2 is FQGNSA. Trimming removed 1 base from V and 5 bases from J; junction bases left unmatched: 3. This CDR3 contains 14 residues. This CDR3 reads CASSLGQGATEAFF. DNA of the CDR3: TGTGCCAGCAGCTTAGGTCAGGGGGCGACTGAAGCTTTCTTT.

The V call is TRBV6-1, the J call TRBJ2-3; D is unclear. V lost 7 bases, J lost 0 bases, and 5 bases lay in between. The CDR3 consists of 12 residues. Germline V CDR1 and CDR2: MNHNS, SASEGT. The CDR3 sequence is CASTVSTDTQYF. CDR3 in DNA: TGTGCCAGCACGGTTAGCACAGATACGCAGTATTTT.

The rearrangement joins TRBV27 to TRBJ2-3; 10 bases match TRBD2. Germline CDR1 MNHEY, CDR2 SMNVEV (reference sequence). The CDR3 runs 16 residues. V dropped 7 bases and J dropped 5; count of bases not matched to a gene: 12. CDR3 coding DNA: TGTGCCAGCAAGTCACCTCTAGCGGGAGAAGTAGATACGCAGTATTTT. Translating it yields CASKSPLAGEVDTQYF.

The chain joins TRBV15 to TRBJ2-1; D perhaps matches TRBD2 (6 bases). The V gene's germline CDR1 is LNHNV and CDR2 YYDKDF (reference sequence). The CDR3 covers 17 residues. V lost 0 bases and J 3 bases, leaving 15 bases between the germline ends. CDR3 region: CATSRDLGGSSYNEQFF. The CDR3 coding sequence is TGTGCCACCAGCAGAGATCTTGGGGGGAGCAGCTACAATGAGCAGTTCTTC.

CDR3 sequence (DNA): TGTGCCAGCTGCCAGCGTGTGACCTATGGCTACACCTTC. Protein: CASCQRVTYGYTF. The gene calls are TRBV6-6 and TRBJ1-2; D is uncertain. This CDR3 has 13 residues. Germline values: CDR1 MNHNY, CDR2 SVGAGI (reference sequence). Trimming pared 8 bases from V and 4 bases from J, leaving 14 bases between.

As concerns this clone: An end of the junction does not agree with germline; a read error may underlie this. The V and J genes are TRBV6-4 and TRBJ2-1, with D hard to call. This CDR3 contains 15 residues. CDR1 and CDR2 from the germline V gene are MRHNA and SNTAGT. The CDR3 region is CASSVTKNVGNQQFF. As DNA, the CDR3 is TGTGCCAGCAGCGTAACAAAAAACGTGGGCAATCAGCAGTTCTTC.

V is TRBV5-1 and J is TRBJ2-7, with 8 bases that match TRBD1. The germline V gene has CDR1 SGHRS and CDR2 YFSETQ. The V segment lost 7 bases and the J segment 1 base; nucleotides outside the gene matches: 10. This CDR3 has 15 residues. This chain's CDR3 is CASAPTGGLSYEQYF. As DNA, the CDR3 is TGCGCCAGCGCCCCCACAGGGGGATTGTCCTACGAGCAGTACTTC.

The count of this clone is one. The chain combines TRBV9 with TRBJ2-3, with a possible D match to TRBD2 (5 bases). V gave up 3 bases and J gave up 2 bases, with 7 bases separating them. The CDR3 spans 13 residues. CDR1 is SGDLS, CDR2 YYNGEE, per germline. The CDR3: CASSGTLTDTQYF. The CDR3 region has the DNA TGTGCCAGCAGCGGGACTCTCACAGATACGCAGTATTTT.

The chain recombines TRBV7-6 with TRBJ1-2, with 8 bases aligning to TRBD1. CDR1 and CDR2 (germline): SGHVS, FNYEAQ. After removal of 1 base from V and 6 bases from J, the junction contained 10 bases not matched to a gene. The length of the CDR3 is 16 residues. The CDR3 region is CASSLDRQGACHGYTF. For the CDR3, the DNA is TGTGCCAGCAGCTTAGATCGGCAGGGGGCATGTCATGGCTACACCTTC.

CDR3 bases: TGTGCCAGCAGCTCTGGACAGCTCTATGGCTACACCTTC. This translates into CASSSGQLYGYTF. The chain links TRBV5-4 to TRBJ1-2; a possible D gene is TRBD1 (6 bases). The germline V gene has CDR1 SGHNT and CDR2 YYREEE (reference sequence). The V gene lost 3 bases and the J gene lost 4 bases, with 10 bases spanning the gap. There are 13 residues in the CDR3.

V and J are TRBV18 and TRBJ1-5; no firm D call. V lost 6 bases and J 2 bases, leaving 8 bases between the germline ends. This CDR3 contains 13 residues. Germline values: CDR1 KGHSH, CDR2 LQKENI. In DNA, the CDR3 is TGTGCCAGCTCCGACACTGGCAATCAGCCCCAGCATTTT. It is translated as CASSDTGNQPQHF.